The entry below gives a single TCR beta chain sequence along with its context. The antigen is unknown. The CDR3 spans 16 residues. V gave up 7 bases and J gave up 4 bases; unmatched junction bases: 8. Germline V gene sequence: CDR1 MNHNS, CDR2 SASEGT. The record originates from a study of vaccination and CD4 T cells after COVID-19. At the Johns Hopkins FTIC core, DNA taken from cultured CD4+ T cells was sequenced by way of the Oncomine TCR Beta short-read assay. Each CDR3 protein gets one entry after TCRdb re-called the PCR reads with MiXCR. Here the sample spans around 15,000 distinct CDR3 sequences, approximately 58% being singletons. Treatment meaning: approximately 10-day PBMC culture with coronavirus spike peptide pools or control peptides (ViraFEST assay). Cell culture was performed with two million PBMCs per well in the presence of approximately 9.8 IU/ml IL-2 and roughly 10 ug/ml peptide pools. Negative selection yielded CD4+ T cells from day-10 cultures.

Study outcomes and limitations: A nonsignificant median increase from 21 to 38 SARS-CoV-2-reactive clonotypes was observed.

The chain is built from TRBV6-1 and TRBJ2-5; 14 bases agree with TRBD2. The source was cultured CD4+ T cells from blood, collected after SARS-CoV-2 vaccination. The receptor was isolated from a human donor with COVID-19. CDR3 protein: CASKLTSGGALETQYF. For the CDR3, the DNA is TGTGCCAGCAAGTTGACTAGCGGGGGGGCCTTAGAGACCCAGTACTTC.